This T cell receptor (beta chain) was recorded in a study of T cell repertoires in cytomegalovirus infection. This CDR3 comprises 15 residues. With 5 bases clipped from V and 4 bases from J, the junction kept 9 bases outside the gene matches. Germline-derived CDR1 and CDR2 are SGHVS and FQNEAQ. MiXCR was run by TCRdb on the reads, yielding one entry per CDR3 protein. The table has 150,000 to 200,000 distinct CDR3 sequences, roughly 30% seen once; the top ten hold about 28%. This rearrangement joins TRBV7-8 to TRBJ1-1; 8 bases match TRBD1. The receptor comes from a human donor in good health (CMV status not recorded). Some clones in this sample may be carry-over from other donors' samples. Sequenced input: PBMCs. In DNA, the CDR3 is TGTGCCAGCAGCCAAGTCCAGGGGGCCGCCACTGAAGCTTTCTTT. Its protein is CASSQVQGAATEAFF.